Described below is a single T cell receptor (beta chain) sequence and its context. The sample belongs to a study of cytomegalovirus exposure and HLA in healthy donors. A multiplex PCR was run with 60 Vbeta primers and 13 Jbeta primers. Assay used: immunoSEQ multiplex PCR; TCRdb lists only in-frame clones, some missing. The sample contains hundreds of thousands of clones, about 80% of which appear only once. The source is a man between 18 and 29 years old in good health and CMV-seronegative. Sequenced material: PBMCs.

The CDR3 DNA reads TGTGCCAGCAGGGCGGAACCCTTTCGGGGACAGGGGACAGATACGCAGTATTTT. It translates to CASRAEPFRGQGTDTQYF. This sequence joins TRBV25-1 and TRBJ2-3; 10 nucleotides agree with TRBD1. Trimming removed 6 bases from V and 3 bases from J; junction bases left unmatched: 15. The CDR3 sequence is 18 residues long. Germline V gene sequence: CDR1 MGHDK, CDR2 SYGVNS. The full variable domain, its missing parts supplied by reference TRBV25-1 and TRBJ2-3, is EADIYQTPRYLVIGTGKKITLECSQTMGHDKMYWYQQDPGMELHLIHYSYGVNSTEKGDLSSESTVSRIRTEHFPLTLESARPSHTSQYLCASRAEPFRGQGTDTQYFGPGTRLTVL.